A single T cell receptor (beta chain) is shown here with its context. From germline, CDR1 is SGDLS and CDR2 YYNGEE. The CDR3 sequence is 14 residues long. V gave up 1 base and J gave up 5 bases, with 10 bases separating them. Libraries were prepared by immunoSEQ multiplex PCR; TCRdb keeps only in-frame clonotypes and omits some of them. Of approximately 260,000 clones in the sample, around 90% were seen once. The data are from a study of blood T cell repertoires in COVID-19. The chain links TRBV9 to TRBJ2-4; a weak D match, TRBD1 (6 bases). The sample consisted of peripheral blood. The TCR sequence derives from a man aged 50 to 60 with acute or convalescent COVID-19. CDR3 DNA sequence: TGTGCCAGCAGCGTACAGGGGCATGAAAACATTCAGTACTTC. It is translated as CASSVQGHENIQYF.